This T cell receptor (beta chain) was captured by sequencing in a study of CD8 T cells in ankylosing spondylitis. Study outcomes and limitations: In the blood and synovial fluid of reactive arthritis, some motif variants had been previously reported. Matched ankylosing spondylitis synovial fluid reportedly showed significant enrichment of disease-linked clones. Disease-linked clones bore a CD8+ phenotype, appearing relatively rarely in peripheral blood. Ankylosing spondylitis blood seemed to carry a telltale TCR beta motif made of seven or eight highly homologous variants.

TCRdb used MiXCR to reprocess the 5' RACE reads, holding one entry per CDR3 protein. The sample lists over 600,000 distinct CDR3 sequences, 15% to 20% occurring once. Many counts were recorded for this clonotype. Its antigen is currently unknown. V lost 2 bases and J lost 3, with 9 bases in between. Per germline, CDR1 SGHRS and CDR2 YFSETQ. This CDR3 has 13 amino acids. The TCR originated in a male donor with ankylosing spondylitis. The V call is TRBV5-1, the J call TRBJ2-7; no reliable D call. The sequencing sample was made of blood, either unsorted or a sorted T cell fraction (not recorded which). The CDR3 coding sequence is TGCGCCAGCAGCTTATTACCCAACTACGAGCAGTACTTC. As protein: CASSLLPNYEQYF.